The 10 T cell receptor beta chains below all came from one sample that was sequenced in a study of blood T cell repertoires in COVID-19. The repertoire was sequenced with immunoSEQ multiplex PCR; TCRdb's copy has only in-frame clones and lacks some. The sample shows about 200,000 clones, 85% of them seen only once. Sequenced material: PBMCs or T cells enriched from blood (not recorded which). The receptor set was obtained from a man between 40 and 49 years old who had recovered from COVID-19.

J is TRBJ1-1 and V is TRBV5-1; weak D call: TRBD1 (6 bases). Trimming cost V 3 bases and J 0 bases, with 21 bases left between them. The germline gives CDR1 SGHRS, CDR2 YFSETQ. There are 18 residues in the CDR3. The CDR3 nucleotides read TGCGCCAGCAGCTCCCCCCCCGGGCAGGGGCTCATGAACACTGAAGCTTTCTTT. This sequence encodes CASSSPPGQGLMNTEAFF.

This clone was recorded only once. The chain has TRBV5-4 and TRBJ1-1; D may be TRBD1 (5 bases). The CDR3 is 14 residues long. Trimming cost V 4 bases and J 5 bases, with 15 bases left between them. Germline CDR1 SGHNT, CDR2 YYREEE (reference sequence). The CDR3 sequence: CASSGTPGRTEAFF. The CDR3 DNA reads TGTGCCAGCAGCGGGACCCCAGGGAGGACTGAAGCTTTCTTT.

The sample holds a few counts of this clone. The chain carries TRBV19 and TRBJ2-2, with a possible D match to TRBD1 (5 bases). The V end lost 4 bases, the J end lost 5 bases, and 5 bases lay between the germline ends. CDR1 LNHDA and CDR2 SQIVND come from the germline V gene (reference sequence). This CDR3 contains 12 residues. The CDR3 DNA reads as TGTGCCAGTAGTAGACAGACCGGGGAGCTGTTTTTT. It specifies CASSRQTGELFF.

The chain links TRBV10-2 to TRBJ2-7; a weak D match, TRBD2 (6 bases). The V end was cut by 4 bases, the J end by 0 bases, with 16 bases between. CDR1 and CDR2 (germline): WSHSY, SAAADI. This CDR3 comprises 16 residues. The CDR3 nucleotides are TGCGCCAGCAGTGGGCCGGGAGACAAACCCTCCTACGAGCAGTACTTC. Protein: CASSGPGDKPSYEQYF.

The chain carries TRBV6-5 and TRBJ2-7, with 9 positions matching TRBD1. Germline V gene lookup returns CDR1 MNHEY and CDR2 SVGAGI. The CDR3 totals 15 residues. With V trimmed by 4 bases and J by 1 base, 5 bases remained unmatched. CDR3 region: CASSSYRGQSYEQYF. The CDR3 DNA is TGTGCCAGCAGTTCCTACAGGGGGCAGTCCTACGAGCAGTACTTC.

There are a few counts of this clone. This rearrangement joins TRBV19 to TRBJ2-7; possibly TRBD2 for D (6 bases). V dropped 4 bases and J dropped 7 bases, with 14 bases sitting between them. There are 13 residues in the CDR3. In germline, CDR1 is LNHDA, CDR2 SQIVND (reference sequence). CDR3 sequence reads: CASSNGRAGEQYF. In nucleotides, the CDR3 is TGTGCCAGTAGTAACGGGAGAGCAGGGGAGCAGTACTTC.

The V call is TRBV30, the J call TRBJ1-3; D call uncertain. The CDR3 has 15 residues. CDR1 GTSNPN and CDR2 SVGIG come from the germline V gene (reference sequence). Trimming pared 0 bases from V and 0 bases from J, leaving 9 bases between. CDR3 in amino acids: CAWSVLLASGNTIYF. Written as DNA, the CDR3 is TGTGCCTGGAGTGTACTTCTTGCCTCTGGAAACACCATATATTTT.

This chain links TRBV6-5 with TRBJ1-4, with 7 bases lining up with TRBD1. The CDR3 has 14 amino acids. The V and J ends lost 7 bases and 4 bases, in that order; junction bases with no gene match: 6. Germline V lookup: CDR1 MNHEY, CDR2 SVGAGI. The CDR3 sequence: CASTPGQVNEKLFF. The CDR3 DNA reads TGTGCCAGCACACCCGGACAGGTTAATGAAAAACTGTTTTTT.

CDR3 region: CASSMSDVAIYF. The DNA of the CDR3 is TGTGCCAGCAGCATGAGCGATGTAGCCATATATTTT. The chain has TRBV7-9 and TRBJ1-3, with D unclear. CDR3 size: 12 residues. Trimming removed 5 bases at V and 11 bases at J, with 13 bases between. Germline CDR1 and CDR2: SEHNR and FQNEAQ (reference sequence). The full variable domain, with the rest looked up from reference TRBV7-9 and TRBJ1-3, is DTGVSQNPRHKITKRGQNVTFRCDPISEHNRLYWYRQTLGQGPEFLTYFQNEAQLEKSRLLSDRFSAERPKGSFSTLEIQRTEQGDSAMYLCASSMSDVAIYFGEGSWLTVV.

The CDR3 region has the DNA TGTGCCAGCAGTTACTCGTCTCAGATGAACACTGAAGCTTTCTTT. Translation: CASSYSSQMNTEAFF. The chain joins TRBV6-5 to TRBJ1-1; unclear D gene. V was shortened by 0 bases and J by 0 bases, with 8 bases between the two germline ends. Germline CDR1 is MNHEY and CDR2 is SVGAGI. CDR3 length equals 15 residues.